This entry lists 5 T cell receptor beta chains sequenced from one sample in a study of T cells in Graves' hyperthyroidism and ophthalmopathy. Amplification of TCR beta CDR3 regions was performed using RNA transcripts as template. Researchers ran a first-round RT-PCR on the TCR CDR3 using the HTBI primer set. TCRdb fed the multiplex PCR reads into MiXCR, producing one record per CDR3 protein. The table has 360,000 or so distinct CDR3 sequences, around 18% seen once. Material for sequencing was blood. The receptors come from a woman aged 35 to 49 with Graves' ophthalmopathy.

This clonotype occurred many times. This sequence joins TRBV3-1 and TRBJ2-2; D uncertain. The CDR3 extends over 14 amino acids. Germline assignment: CDR1 LGHDT and CDR2 YNNKEL (reference sequence). V was trimmed by 1 base and J by 2 bases, leaving 5 bases between them. The CDR3 coding sequence is TGTGCCAGCAGCCAAGGCAGCAACACCGGGGAGCTGTTTTTT. Encoded protein: CASSQGSNTGELFF.

This clonotype was found a few times. The V gene is TRBV30, the J gene TRBJ1-5; D is perhaps TRBD1 (6 bases). This CDR3 comprises 15 residues. The ends were cut back, 2 bases at V and 2 bases at J, with 13 bases in the middle. Germline V gives CDR1 GTSNPN, CDR2 SVGIG (reference sequence). The CDR3 sequence is CAWSFMDSRNQPQHF. Written as DNA, the CDR3 is TGTGCCTGGAGTTTTATGGACAGCCGCAATCAGCCCCAGCATTTT.

The chain employs TRBV6-1 and TRBJ2-7; D assignment may be TRBD1 or TRBD2 (5 bases each). Trimming left V 4 bases short and J 9 bases short, with 7 bases between. CDR1 is MNHNS and CDR2 is SASEGT in the germline V gene. The CDR3 runs to 10 residues. The CDR3 loop reads CASSVGGQYF. In DNA, the CDR3 is TGTGCCAGCAGTGTTGGGGGGCAGTACTTC.

This clonotype was detected many times. V usage is TRBV6-1 and J usage is TRBJ1-2, with no clear D. This CDR3 is built from 12 residues. The V gene's germline CDR1 is MNHNS and CDR2 SASEGT. Trimming cost V 3 bases and J 3 bases, with 5 bases left between them. CDR3 loop: CASSDTHYGYTF. For the CDR3, the DNA is TGTGCCAGCAGTGACACGCACTATGGCTACACCTTC.

This clonotype was seen at least ten times. V and J are TRBV12-3 or TRBV12-4 and TRBJ2-5, with D maybe TRBD1 (5 bases). V dropped 1 base and J dropped 1 base, with 10 bases sitting between them. The CDR3 runs to 15 residues. The CDR3: CASSLGGWIQETQYF. DNA for the CDR3: TGTGCCAGCAGTTTAGGGGGCTGGATCCAAGAGACCCAGTACTTC.